Many counts were recorded for the clone carrying this T cell receptor beta chain. The antigen is unknown. These data belong to a study of T cells after yellow fever vaccination. Looking at the study overall: Fractions of low cell number were prepared using SMART-Seq v4 Ultra Low Input. Study conclusions and caveats: The presence of abundant clonotypes contaminating from the bulk population was possible in FACS-sorted repertoires. Post-booster reappearance was seen for most primary-vaccination clones (nearly 97% CD4, around 89% CD8).

For TCR, cDNA came from 5'RACE template switching, which added a universal primer site and UMIs. TCRdb passed the 5' RACE reads through MiXCR, listing each CDR3 protein once. The sample has 68,000 or so distinct CDR3 sequences; less than 8.5% are singletons. The sample here was CD8+ T cells sorted from PBMCs, taken roughly 45 days after the first yellow fever vaccination. The sequence derives from a man between 18 and 29 years old who received the YFV17D yellow fever vaccine.

This CDR3 is CSAREELTLWDEQYF. In DNA form, the CDR3 reads TGCAGTGCTAGAGAGGAGCTAACGCTTTGGGACGAGCAGTACTTC. The chain combines TRBV20-1 with TRBJ2-7; D unresolved. V gave up 0 bases and J gave up 5 bases, with 17 bases separating them. CDR3 length equals 15 residues. Germline V gene sequence: CDR1 DFQATT, CDR2 SNEGSKA (reference sequence).